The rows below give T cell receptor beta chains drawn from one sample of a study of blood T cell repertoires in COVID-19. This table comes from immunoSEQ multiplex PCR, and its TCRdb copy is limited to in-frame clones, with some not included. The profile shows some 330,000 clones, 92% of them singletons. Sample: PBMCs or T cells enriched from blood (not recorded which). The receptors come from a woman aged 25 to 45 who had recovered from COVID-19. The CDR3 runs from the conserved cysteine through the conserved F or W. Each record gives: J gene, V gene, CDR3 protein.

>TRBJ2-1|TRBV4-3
CASSQDWTSGGSEQFF
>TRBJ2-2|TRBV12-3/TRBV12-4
CASSLSSGELFF
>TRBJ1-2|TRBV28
CASSSAWQGGGYGYTF
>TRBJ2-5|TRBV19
CASSITGSMGTQYF
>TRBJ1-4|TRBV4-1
CASSLALRRTNEKLFF
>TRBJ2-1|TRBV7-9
CASMPPGLAGGVNEQFF
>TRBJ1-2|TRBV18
CASSYDRAAYGYTF
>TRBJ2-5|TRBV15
CATSTAGGGETQYF
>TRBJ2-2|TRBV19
CASSMGGLGGELFF
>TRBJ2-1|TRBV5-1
CASSLVLESNEQFF
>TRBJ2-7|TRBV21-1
CASSKEVPGGPYEQYF
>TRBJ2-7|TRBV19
CASRTTGTGFNEQYF
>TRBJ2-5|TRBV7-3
CASSLGQGLETQYF
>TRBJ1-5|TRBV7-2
CASSLDYRSLGFQPQHF
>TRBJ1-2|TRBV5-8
CASSFLLRTGGYTF
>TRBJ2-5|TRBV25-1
CASSDPGQQETQYF
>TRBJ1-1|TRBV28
CASSLGHRNTEAFF
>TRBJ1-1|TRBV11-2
CASSLAPLITGGGTEAFF
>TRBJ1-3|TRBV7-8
CASSSRTVPGNTIYF
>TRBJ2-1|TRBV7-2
CASSLSSGDYNEQFF
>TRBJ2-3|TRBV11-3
CASSAQGFADTQYF
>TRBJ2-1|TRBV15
CATSRAILQGNEQFF